This T cell receptor (beta chain) was obtained from a study of T cells in localized non-small cell lung cancer. Profiled with immunoSEQ multiplex PCR; TCRdb holds only in-frame clones, not every one. This sample has 9,400 or so clones; about 90% occur once, and the top ten carry 15% to 20%. The sequenced sample was peripheral blood, obtained before any cancer treatment. The sequence was obtained from a male donor aged 60 or over with stage III squamous cell lung carcinoma.

CDR3 amino acids: CASSQENSNQPQHF. The DNA for the CDR3 is TGTGCCAGCAGCCAAGAAAATAGCAATCAGCCCCAGCATTTT. V gene TRBV4-2 combines with J gene TRBJ1-5; D unresolved. The CDR3 runs 14 residues. V lost 0 bases to trimming and J lost 0 bases, with 3 bases between them. Germline-derived CDR1 and CDR2 are LGHNA and YNFKEQ.